A single sample is the source of the 28 T cell receptor beta chains below, sequenced in a study of blood T cell repertoires in COVID-19. Only in-frame clones appear in the TCRdb table, and some are missing; sequencing was by immunoSEQ multiplex PCR. Seen here are around 100,000 clones, 80% to 90% observed once, and the top ten hold 2% to 2.5%. The sequenced material came from peripheral blood. The receptors derive from a human donor in a cohort sampled during active COVID-19.

J is TRBJ1-2 and V is TRBV7-9, with a weak D call TRBD1 (6 bases). Looked up from germline, CDR1 is SEHNR and CDR2 is FQNEAQ (reference sequence). This CDR3 has 14 residues. Trimming left V 5 bases short and J 7 bases short, with 17 bases between. As DNA, the CDR3 is TGTGCCAGCAGCCTCGGGGGGGCAGGAAGTGGCTACACCTTC. Protein sequence: CASSLGGAGSGYTF.

This clone was counted a few times. The chain combines TRBV29-1 with TRBJ2-7; D may be TRBD2 (7 bases). Trimming cost V 6 bases and J 3 bases, with 21 bases left between them. The germline V gene has CDR1 SQVTM and CDR2 ANQGSEA. The CDR3 contains 15 residues. Here the CDR3 DNA reads TGCAGCGTGGGCGTGGACAGCGGGACGGGCTACGAGCAGTACTTC. Translated, it gives CSVGVDSGTGYEQYF.

The chain employs TRBV11-2 and TRBJ2-5, with D tentatively TRBD2 (5 bases). The length of the CDR3 is 17 residues. V dropped 1 base and J dropped 1 base, with 16 bases sitting between them. Germline assignment: CDR1 SGHAT and CDR2 FQNNGV. The CDR3 DNA reads as TGTGCCAGCAGCTTAGCGTACCGGGGAGCGACCCAAGAGACCCAGTACTTC. This translates into CASSLAYRGATQETQYF.

The chain has TRBV2 and TRBJ1-1; perhaps TRBD1 as D (6 bases). This CDR3 spans 16 amino acids. Trimming pared 7 bases from V and 4 bases from J, leaving 22 bases between. Germline lookup yields CDR1 SNHLY and CDR2 FYNNEI. CDR3 amino acids: CASNAPAGVRGTEAFF. The CDR3 DNA follows: TGTGCCAGCAACGCCCCCGCAGGGGTGAGGGGCACTGAAGCTTTCTTT.

The chain links TRBV2 to TRBJ2-6; D perhaps matches TRBD2 (5 bases). V gave up 4 bases and J gave up 2 bases, with 9 bases separating them. Germline CDR1 is SNHLY and CDR2 is FYNNEI. CDR3 length equals 15 residues. As DNA, the CDR3 is TGTGCCAGCAGTGCACTAGTCCCTGGGGCCAACGTCCTGACTTTC. This translates into CASSALVPGANVLTF.

This sequence joins TRBV7-9 and TRBJ2-4, with 8 bases aligning to TRBD2. CDR1 is SEHNR, CDR2 FQNEAQ, per germline (reference sequence). The CDR3 totals 13 residues. V shed 6 bases and J 8 bases; nucleotides not matched to a gene: 6. This chain's CDR3 is CASSPSGGDIQYF. The DNA of the CDR3 is TGTGCCAGCAGTCCTTCCGGGGGGGACATTCAGTACTTC. Based on the CDR3 plus reference TRBV7-9 and TRBJ2-4, the full variable domain is DTGVSQNPRHKITKRGQNVTFRCDPISEHNRLYWYRQTLGQGPEFLTYFQNEAQLEKSRLLSDRFSAERPKGSFSTLEIQRTEQGDSAMYLCASSPSGGDIQYFGAGTRLSVL.

This chain uses TRBV12-3 or TRBV12-4 with TRBJ1-2; no firm D call. Deletions cut 6 bases from V and 2 bases from J, with 10 bases between. The CDR3 is 13 amino acids. In DNA, the CDR3 is TGTGCCAGCAGCCAGACACTGAACTATGGCTACACCTTC. This encodes CASSQTLNYGYTF.

This chain joins TRBV3-1 (or the pseudogene TRBV3-2) and TRBJ2-1; TRBD2 is a possible D gene (5 bases). V was shortened by 4 bases and J by 5 bases, with 12 bases between the two germline ends. This CDR3 is built from 14 residues. Germline V gene sequence: CDR1 LGHDT, CDR2 YNNKEL (reference sequence). CDR3 DNA sequence: TGTGCCAGCAGCCCTTATGGACTTAACAATGAGCAGTTCTTC. Protein: CASSPYGLNNEQFF.

The chain joins TRBV28 to TRBJ2-6; TRBD2 might be the D (6 bases). The CDR3 is 17 residues long. Germline values: CDR1 MDHEN, CDR2 SYDVKM. Trimming stripped 4 bases from V and 0 bases from J, with 13 bases between. This chain's CDR3 is CASSSSGLSSGANVLTF. DNA for the CDR3: TGTGCCAGCAGTTCCTCGGGACTTAGCTCTGGGGCCAACGTCCTGACTTTC.

This sequence joins TRBV5-4 and TRBJ1-2, with a possible D match to TRBD1 (5 bases). Germline values: CDR1 SGHNT, CDR2 YYREEE (reference sequence). V shed 2 bases and J shed 4 bases, with 12 bases lying between them. The CDR3 has 14 amino acids. CDR3 nucleotides: TGTGCCAGCAGCTTAAGTCAGGGCCCCTATGGCTACACCTTC. This codes for CASSLSQGPYGYTF.

The genes are TRBV18 and TRBJ2-1, with 7 bases that match TRBD2. The CDR3 contains 15 residues. V shed 2 bases, J shed 9 bases, and the junction held 10 bases outside the gene matches. CDR1 and CDR2 from the germline V gene are KGHSH and LQKENI. DNA of the CDR3: TGTGCCAGCTCACCAGATGCGGTCAGGGAGGGTGAGCAGTTCTTC. It encodes CASSPDAVREGEQFF.

The CDR3 DNA follows: TGTGCCAGCAGCCGACCGGGACAGGGTAACACCGGGGAGCTGTTTTTT. Translated: CASSRPGQGNTGELFF. This rearrangement joins TRBV5-6 to TRBJ2-2; TRBD1 matches 9 bases. CDR3 length equals 16 residues. Germline-derived CDR1 and CDR2 are SGHDT and YYEEEE. Losses at the gene ends were 4 bases for V and 2 bases for J; bases not matched to a gene: 6.

CDR3 sequence reads: CASSPGSRSYNEQFF. CDR3 sequence (DNA): TGTGCCAGCAGCCCAGGGTCCCGCTCCTACAATGAGCAGTTCTTC. J is TRBJ2-1 and V is TRBV7-8; tentative D call: TRBD1 (5 bases). Germline CDR1 is SGHVS and CDR2 is FQNEAQ. Trimming removed 5 bases from V and 0 bases from J, with 11 bases in between. The CDR3 length is 15 residues.

Only one count was recorded for this clone. The chain employs TRBV5-1 and TRBJ1-1, with D possibly TRBD1 on 6 matching bases. The CDR3 covers 14 residues. The germline CDR1 and CDR2 sequences are SGHRS and YFSETQ. Between the trimmed V and J ends, which lost 5 bases and 2 bases, there was a span of 13 bases. The CDR3 protein is CASRTRDINTEAFF. The CDR3 nucleotides are TGCGCCAGCAGAACCCGGGACATAAACACTGAAGCTTTCTTT.

The chain carries TRBV4-3 and TRBJ2-3; D remains unclear. Germline CDR1 and CDR2: LGHNA and YSLEER. The CDR3 has 16 residues. V lost 0 bases to trimming and J lost 2 bases, with 12 bases between them. CDR3 protein: CASSQEAHTDTDTQYF. CDR3 DNA: TGCGCCAGCAGCCAAGAGGCCCATACCGACACAGATACGCAGTATTTT.

CDR3 protein: CATRSVQEGMTEAFF. The CDR3 DNA follows: TGTGCCACCAGATCCGTACAGGAAGGAATGACTGAAGCTTTCTTT. This chain uses TRBV24-1 with TRBJ1-1, with a possible D match to TRBD1 (5 bases). V was clipped by 7 bases and J by 5 bases, with 19 bases between them. The CDR3 runs 15 residues. CDR1 and CDR2 from the germline V gene are KGHDR and SFDVKD.

V is TRBV2 and J is TRBJ2-1; TRBD2 matches 8 bases. Trimming at V came to 8 bases and at J to 0 bases, leaving 9 bases not matched to a gene. This CDR3 contains 16 residues. Per germline, CDR1 SNHLY and CDR2 FYNNEI. The CDR3 region is CASRPGGPVSYNEQFF. CDR3 nucleotide sequence: TGTGCCAGCCGACCGGGGGGGCCTGTCTCCTACAATGAGCAGTTCTTC.

V usage is TRBV5-1 and J usage is TRBJ2-3, with 11 bases fitting TRBD2. V gave up 6 bases and J gave up 4 bases; unmatched junction bases: 4. The germline V gene encodes CDR1 SGHRS and CDR2 YFSETQ. This CDR3 region has 14 residues. The DNA for the CDR3 is TGCGCCAGCACACTAGCGGGAGTATCAGATACGCAGTATTTT. Translating gives CASTLAGVSDTQYF. Using reference TRBV5-1 and TRBJ2-3 for the parts outside the CDR3, the full variable domain is KAGVTQTPRYLIKTRGQQVTLSCSPISGHRSVSWYQQTPGQGLQFLFEYFSETQRNKGNFPGRFSGRQFSNSRSEMNVSTLELGDSALYLCASTLAGVSDTQYFGPGTRLTVL.

J is TRBJ2-3 and V is TRBV29-1, with D perhaps TRBD2 (5 bases). Trimming left V 0 bases short and J 1 base short, with 11 bases between. The CDR3 spans 15 residues. The germline CDR1 and CDR2 sequences are SQVTM and ANQGSEA. This CDR3 is CSVEDLASRTDTQYF. As DNA, the CDR3 is TGCAGCGTTGAAGATCTAGCTTCCCGCACAGATACGCAGTATTTT.

This CDR3 is CASSQVNMGLPDEKLFF. As DNA, the CDR3 is TGCGCCAGCAGCCAAGTCAACATGGGACTGCCAGATGAAAAACTGTTTTTT. V usage is TRBV4-1 and J usage is TRBJ1-4; a weak D match, TRBD1 (5 bases). The CDR3 length is 17 residues. CDR1 is MGHRA, CDR2 YSYEKL, per germline. Trimming left V 1 base short and J 6 bases short, with 18 bases between.

V usage is TRBV9 and J usage is TRBJ2-3; weak D call: TRBD2 (6 bases). The CDR3 totals 16 residues. Trimming left V 3 bases short and J 1 base short, with 15 bases between. Germline V gene sequence: CDR1 SGDLS, CDR2 YYNGEE. Written as DNA, the CDR3 is TGTGCCAGCAGCGGGTCGGGGGACCTAGGCACAGATACGCAGTATTTT. It yields the protein CASSGSGDLGTDTQYF.

There are a few counts of this clone. The chain employs TRBV6-1 and TRBJ2-2, with TRBD2 matching 7 bases. The germline V gene encodes CDR1 MNHNS and CDR2 SASEGT. This CDR3 has 15 amino acids. V dropped 2 bases and J dropped 3; count of bases not matched to a gene: 3. CDR3 bases: TGTGCCAGCAGTGAACGCGGGGGAGACACCGGGGAGCTGTTTTTT. Protein: CASSERGGDTGELFF.

The V gene is TRBV5-1, the J gene TRBJ1-1; maybe TRBD1 (5 bases). Germline V gives CDR1 SGHRS, CDR2 YFSETQ. V lost 3 bases, J lost 3 bases, and 12 bases lay in between. This CDR3 has 14 amino acids. The CDR3 region has the DNA TGCGCCAGCAGCTCGGGCGGGGGAGACACTGAAGCTTTCTTT. The encoded protein is CASSSGGGDTEAFF.

V and J are TRBV9 and TRBJ2-7; tentative D call: TRBD2 (6 bases). The CDR3 length is 15 residues. CDR1 is SGDLS and CDR2 is YYNGEE in the germline V gene. V was cut by 2 bases and J by 3 bases, with 15 bases left in between. In DNA form, the CDR3 reads TGTGCCAGCAGCGTCTCCGGGACTCCAGACTACGAGCAGTACTTC. Amino acid sequence: CASSVSGTPDYEQYF.

V is TRBV9 and J is TRBJ1-1; 9 nucleotides agree with TRBD1. V lost 0 bases to trimming and J lost 4 bases; unmatched junction nucleotides: 19. Germline CDR1 reads SGDLS; CDR2 reads YYNGEE. The CDR3 covers 20 residues. The CDR3 sequence: CASSVAPASYTGGLITEAFF. CDR3 DNA sequence: TGTGCCAGCAGCGTAGCACCGGCCTCCTACACAGGGGGCTTGATCACTGAAGCTTTCTTT.

The chain uses TRBV30 and TRBJ1-2, with 11 bases that match TRBD1. The CDR3 has 13 residues. Germline CDR1 is GTSNPN and CDR2 is SVGIG (reference sequence). The V and J ends lost 0 bases and 10 bases, in that order; junction bases with no gene match: 4. CDR3 in amino acids: CAWSVGTGGIYTF. As DNA, the CDR3 is TGTGCCTGGAGTGTTGGGACAGGGGGAATCTACACCTTC.

This clone was seen only once. This chain connects TRBV2 to TRBJ1-2, with 10 bases identical to TRBD1. Trimming removed 6 bases from V and 6 bases from J; junction bases left unmatched: 7. Per the germline V gene, CDR1 is SNHLY and CDR2 is FYNNEI. This CDR3 has 14 residues. The DNA for the CDR3 is TGTGCCAGCAGAAGGGACGGGACAGGGGATGGCTACACCTTC. It yields the protein CASRRDGTGDGYTF.

The chain couples TRBV7-2 to TRBJ2-5; 11 bases fit TRBD2. Germline V gene lookup returns CDR1 SGHTA and CDR2 FQGNSA. This CDR3 region has 16 residues. The V segment lost 5 bases and the J segment 1 base; nucleotides outside the gene matches: 6. CDR3 in amino acids: CASSPSLAGAQETQYF. CDR3 nucleotide sequence: TGTGCCAGCAGCCCGTCACTAGCGGGGGCCCAAGAGACCCAGTACTTC.